These T cell receptor beta chains were read from a single sample in a study of blood T cell repertoires in COVID-19. Clones were sequenced by immunoSEQ multiplex PCR, and TCRdb holds only the in-frame ones, with some missing. The sample shows 150,000 to 200,000 clones, 88% of them seen only once. Specimen: peripheral blood. The receptor source for this set is a woman aged 25-40 years with acute or convalescent COVID-19. Both conserved end residues are part of each CDR3. The D gene is left open where the match is weak. Size tells how often a clone was seen (once, few, many) or the class of an expanded clone, and some rows leave it out.

>NA|TRBJ2-4|TRBD2|TRBV28
TGTGCCAGCAGTGACGCGACTAGCGGGAGTCACTTAGCCAAAAACATTCAGTACTTC
CASSDATSGSHLAKNIQYF
>NA|TRBJ1-3|NA|TRBV5-4
TGTGCCAGCAGCTCCAGGGACTCTGGAAACACCATATATTTT
CASSSRDSGNTIYF
>NA|TRBJ2-5|TRBD1|TRBV18
TGTGCCAGCTCACCGGCAGGGGGTGCAGAGACCCAGTACTTC
CASSPAGGAETQYF
>NA|TRBJ2-7|NA|TRBV25-1
TGTGCCAGCAGTGGAAGACAGGAACCCTACGAGCAGTACTTC
CASSGRQEPYEQYF
>once|TRBJ1-5|NA|TRBV7-9
TGTGCCAGCAGCTTAGACACTCAGCCCCAGCATTTT
CASSLDTQPQHF
>NA|TRBJ2-5|NA|TRBV19
TGTGCCAGTAGTATAGAAGGGCATGGGACAAGCTCGTTTTATCAGACCCAGTACTTC
CASSIEGHGTSSFYQTQYF
>NA|TRBJ2-1|NA|TRBV5-1
TGCGCCAGTAAACCATCTTCGGGGACACACTCCTACAATGAGCAGTTCTTC
CASKPSSGTHSYNEQFF
>once|TRBJ2-7|TRBD1|TRBV24-1
TGTGCCAGCTCCGGGACAGGGCCCTACGAGCAGTACTTC
CASSGTGPYEQYF
>NA|TRBJ1-6|TRBD1|TRBV5-1
TGCGCCAGCAGCTTTCGGACAGGGGGGGATTACAATTCACCCCTCCACTTT
CASSFRTGGDYNSPLHF
>NA|TRBJ2-2|NA|TRBV2
TGTGCCAGCCGGGAATCCGGGAGATTCACCGGGGAGCTGTTTTTT
CASRESGRFTGELFF
>NA|TRBJ2-7|NA|TRBV5-1
TGCGCCAGCAGCTTGGGCGGGGTTCATCCCTACGAGCAGTACTTC
CASSLGGVHPYEQYF
>NA|TRBJ1-5|NA|TRBV7-9
TGTGCCAGCAGCGTAGGAGTAGGGGTTCAGCCCCAGCATTTT
CASSVGVGVQPQHF
>NA|TRBJ1-2|TRBD1|TRBV7-2
TGTGCCAGCAGCTCCCACAGGGGCCCGACAACGGGCTATGGCTACACCTTC
CASSSHRGPTTGYGYTF
>NA|TRBJ1-4|NA|TRBV6-6
TGTGCCAGCACCCGGATCGCGGGTGAAAAACTGTTTTTT
CASTRIAGEKLFF
>NA|TRBJ1-4|NA|TRBV3-1/TRBV3-2
TGTGCCAGCAGCCCCGCGGGCCTTACGGAACTGTTTTTT
CASSPAGLTELFF
>NA|TRBJ1-5|TRBD1|TRBV6-5
TGTGCCAGCAATTACGCGGAGACAGGGTGGAATCAGCCCCAGCATTTT
CASNYAETGWNQPQHF
>NA|TRBJ2-7|NA|TRBV5-4
TGTGCCAGCAGCTTGATGGCGGGAAATTACGAGCAGTACTTC
CASSLMAGNYEQYF
>NA|TRBJ2-1|NA|TRBV5-1
TGCGCCAGCAGCTTACCCGAGATTCTAAACAATGAGCAGTTCTTC
CASSLPEILNNEQFF
>NA|TRBJ2-7|NA|TRBV7-2
TGTGCCAGCGGGAGCGTCCACGAGCAGTACTTC
CASGSVHEQYF
>few|TRBJ2-3|NA|TRBV18
TGTGCCAGCTCATTCGGAGGCCGCACAGATACGCAGTATTTT
CASSFGGRTDTQYF
>NA|TRBJ2-1|NA|TRBV20-1
TGCAGTGCTAGTAGGACTTACAATGAGCAGTTCTTC
CSASRTYNEQFF
>NA|TRBJ2-1|TRBD1|TRBV7-9
TGTGCCAGCAGCCCTACAGGGGTTCCCTACAATGAGCAGTTCTTC
CASSPTGVPYNEQFF
>NA|TRBJ2-2|NA|TRBV2
TGTGCCAGCAGGGGTGACAGTAACACCGGGGAGCTGTTTTTT
CASRGDSNTGELFF
>NA|TRBJ1-1|NA|TRBV6-5
TGTGCCAGCAGTTACGAGTGGGGGAGGGGAGCTTTCTTT
CASSYEWGRGAFF
>NA|TRBJ2-2|TRBD2|TRBV30
TGTGCCTGGGCCGGGTCTAGCGGGAGACGGCTGTTTTTT
CAWAGSSGRRLFF
>NA|TRBJ2-7|NA|TRBV5-1
TGCGCCAGCAGCTTTAGCGGTTCCGCCAATTACGAGCAGTACTTC
CASSFSGSANYEQYF
>NA|TRBJ2-1|TRBD2|TRBV7-9
TGTGCCAGCAGGATGGGACTAGCGGGAGTTCTCAATGAGCAGTTCTTC
CASRMGLAGVLNEQFF
>few|TRBJ1-5|NA|TRBV6-5
TGTGCCAGCAAAGAGGGCAATCAGCCCCAGCATTTT
CASKEGNQPQHF
>NA|TRBJ1-2|TRBD1|TRBV15
TGTGCCACCAGCAGCGACAGGGCCCTCGATGGCTACACCTTC
CATSSDRALDGYTF
>NA|TRBJ2-6|NA|TRBV25-1
TGTGCCACCTCCTCTGGGGCCAACGTCCTGACTTTC
CATSSGANVLTF
>NA|TRBJ2-1|NA|TRBV11-2
TGTGCCAGCAGCTTAGGACTCCTCAATGAGCAGTTCTTC
CASSLGLLNEQFF
>NA|TRBJ1-5|NA|TRBV5-1
TGCGCCAGCAGCTTGCGGGGGGGGGATCAGCCCCAGCATTTT
CASSLRGGDQPQHF
>few|TRBJ2-3|NA|TRBV24-1
TGTGCCACCAGTGATTCTCAGCGCCCCACAGATACGCAGTATTTT
CATSDSQRPTDTQYF
>NA|TRBJ1-2|NA|TRBV7-9
TGTGCCAGCAGCTTAGAATACACCCGCTACACCTTC
CASSLEYTRYTF
>NA|TRBJ2-1|NA|TRBV3-1/TRBV3-2
TGTGCCAGCAGCCAGACACTTTCCGCCAGTGATGAGCAGTTCTTC
CASSQTLSASDEQFF
>NA|TRBJ1-5|TRBD1|TRBV7-2
TGTGCCAGCAGCTTGTACACAGGGGACAATCAGCCCCAGCATTTT
CASSLYTGDNQPQHF
>NA|TRBJ2-1|NA|TRBV7-9
TGTGCCAGCAGCCCCATGGGGGGATACTCCTACAATGAGCAGTTCTTC
CASSPMGGYSYNEQFF
>NA|TRBJ2-5|TRBD2|TRBV5-6
TGTGCCAGCACCTCTAGCGGGAGGGCAAAGACCCAGTACTTC
CASTSSGRAKTQYF
>NA|TRBJ2-1|NA|TRBV28
TGTGCCTATCCCCCCGAGCAGTTCTTC
CAYPPEQFF
>NA|TRBJ2-7|TRBD2|TRBV11-2
TGTGCCAGCAGCTTAAGACTAGCGGGGAACGAGCAGTACTTC
CASSLRLAGNEQYF
>NA|TRBJ2-1|NA|TRBV11-2
TGTGCCAGCAGCAAACTAGCCTCCTACAATGAGCAGTTCTTC
CASSKLASYNEQFF
>NA|TRBJ2-2|NA|TRBV9
TGTGCCAGCGCCGCCGCGACCGGGGAGCTGTTTTTT
CASAAATGELFF
>NA|TRBJ1-4|TRBD1|TRBV11-2
TGTGCCAGCAGCGTACAGGGGGCAATTGGAGAAAAACTGTTTTTT
CASSVQGAIGEKLFF
>NA|TRBJ1-6|NA|TRBV18
TGTGCCAGCTCACCGTGGGCCGTTAATTCACCCCTCCACTTT
CASSPWAVNSPLHF
>NA|TRBJ2-2|NA|TRBV30
TGTGCCTGGAGTGCAGGCCCCGGGGAGCTGTTTTTT
CAWSAGPGELFF
>NA|TRBJ1-3|TRBD1|TRBV13
TGTGCCAGCAGCTCGGGACAGAGAAACACCATATATTTT
CASSSGQRNTIYF